Below, 27 T cell receptor beta chains from the same sample are listed, as sequenced in a study of beta chain features in type 1 diabetes. What was sequenced were expressed TCRB transcripts, since all of the isolated RNA had been reverse transcribed. Profiling relied on immunoSEQ multiplex PCR, and the TCRdb table lists in-frame clones only, not all of them. The sample yields about 320,000 clones, around 13% seen once. The sequencing sample was made of central memory CD4+ T cells from blood. These receptors all come from a man aged 30 to 39 in good health.

This clone was seen a handful of times. V usage is TRBV4-1 and J usage is TRBJ2-3, with D unresolved. The CDR3 extends over 12 amino acids. Germline CDR1 and CDR2: MGHRA and YSYEKL. Deletions cut 1 base from V and 6 bases from J, with 5 bases between. CDR3 in DNA: TGCGCCAGCAGCCAAGTTGGGGATACGCAGTATTTT. Its protein is CASSQVGDTQYF.

The rearrangement links TRBV5-1 to TRBJ2-3; 13 bases align to TRBD2. Germline CDR1 is SGHRS and CDR2 is YFSETQ. CDR3 length: 17 amino acids. J lost 4 bases, V lost 0 bases, and 5 bases had no gene match. The CDR3 region has the DNA TGCGCCAGCAGCTTGGGGACTAGCGGGAGTGGGGCAGATACGCAGTATTTT. Amino acids: CASSLGTSGSGADTQYF.

The V and J genes are TRBV5-6 and TRBJ2-3; TRBD2 agrees at 9 bases. Germline-derived CDR1 and CDR2 are SGHDT and YYEEEE. The CDR3 is 15 amino acids. V lost 2 bases to trimming and J lost 1 base; unmatched junction nucleotides: 2. The CDR3 coding sequence is TGTGCCAGCAGCTTTTCTAGCGGGGGCACAGATACGCAGTATTTT. Its protein product is CASSFSSGGTDTQYF.

CDR3 residues: CASSETQGRGYTF. As DNA, the CDR3 is TGTGCCAGCAGTGAAACCCAGGGTCGGGGCTACACCTTC. The rearrangement uses TRBV25-1 and TRBJ1-2, with a tentative D call TRBD1 (5 bases). With 2 bases removed from V and 8 bases from J, the gap between germline ends came to 12 bases. CDR3 length: 13 amino acids. Germline CDR1 and CDR2: MGHDK and SYGVNS.

The J gene is TRBJ1-2, the V gene TRBV10-2, with 7 bases aligning to TRBD1. CDR3 size: 12 residues. Germline CDR1 and CDR2: WSHSY and SAAADI. Trimming removed 7 bases from V and 5 bases from J; junction bases left unmatched: 4. CDR3 loop: CASTPGGYGYTF. DNA for the CDR3: TGCGCCAGCACCCCAGGGGGGTATGGCTACACCTTC.

The chain recombines TRBV9 with TRBJ2-1; 7 bases are shared with TRBD2. Germline V gives CDR1 SGDLS, CDR2 YYNGEE. The ends lost 0 bases at V and 4 bases at J; junction bases unmatched: 7. The CDR3 totals 16 residues. Written as DNA, the CDR3 is TGTGCCAGCAGCGTAGAAGGAAGCGGGAAATACAATGAGCAGTTCTTC. Its translation is CASSVEGSGKYNEQFF.

The J gene is TRBJ2-5, the V gene TRBV6-5, with 7 bases identical to TRBD1. The CDR3 covers 15 residues. Germline CDR1 and CDR2: MNHEY and SVGAGI. V gave up 5 bases and J gave up 7 bases; unmatched junction bases: 13. The CDR3 loop reads CASSPRVKGAGTQYF. Written as DNA, the CDR3 is TGTGCCAGCAGTCCGCGGGTTAAGGGGGCTGGGACCCAGTACTTC.

V and J are TRBV6-1 and TRBJ2-5; TRBD1 matches at 9 bases. The end of the DNA fits TRBJ2-7 better, so the J call may be wrong. This CDR3 region has 12 residues. In germline, CDR1 is MNHNS, CDR2 SASEGT. CDR3: CASGTGMGEQYF. The CDR3 nucleotides read TGTGCCAGTGGGACAGGGATGGGCGAGCAGTACTTC.

The rearrangement uses TRBV30 and TRBJ2-5, with D hard to call. CDR1 is GTSNPN, CDR2 SVGIG, per germline (reference sequence). The CDR3 consists of 10 residues. With 2 bases removed from V and 3 bases from J, the gap between germline ends came to 1 base. The CDR3 sequence: CAWSKETQYF. In DNA form, the CDR3 reads TGTGCCTGGAGTAAAGAGACCCAGTACTTC.

This clone was seen a handful of times. This sequence joins TRBV19 and TRBJ1-1; no clear D gene. There are 13 residues in the CDR3. V lost 5 bases and J lost 0, with 7 bases in between. Looked up from germline, CDR1 is LNHDA and CDR2 is SQIVND (reference sequence). DNA of the CDR3: TGTGCCAGTAGTGAAAGATTGAACACTGAAGCTTTCTTT. Protein: CASSERLNTEAFF.

The DNA for the CDR3 is TGCGCCAGCAGCTTTGGACAGGGGGCGCATAGCTTAGAGACCCAGTACTTC. Protein product: CASSFGQGAHSLETQYF. The rearrangement links TRBV5-1 to TRBJ2-5; TRBD1 agrees at 11 bases. This CDR3 comprises 17 residues. V shed 2 bases and J 4 bases; nucleotides not matched to a gene: 10. Germline values: CDR1 SGHRS, CDR2 YFSETQ.

The genes are TRBV29-1 and TRBJ2-2; TRBD2 matches at 9 bases. The germline V gene encodes CDR1 SQVTM and CDR2 ANQGSEA. The V gene end was trimmed by 4 bases and the J gene end by 6 bases; junction bases not matched to a gene: 3. This CDR3 is 13 amino acids long. The CDR3 DNA follows: TGCAGCGTTGGGACTAGCGCGGCCGGGGAGCTGTTTTTT. Its translation is CSVGTSAAGELFF.

CDR3 bases: TGCGCCAGCAGCTTTAGCCCCGGAACTAATGAAAAACTGTTTTTT. Its protein is CASSFSPGTNEKLFF. The chain links TRBV5-1 to TRBJ1-4; D not resolved. The CDR3 runs 15 residues. Germline V gene sequence: CDR1 SGHRS, CDR2 YFSETQ. Trimming cost V 2 bases and J 1 base, with 9 bases left between them.

This clone was recorded a few times. The CDR3 region is CASSLRGLRSFTF. In nucleotides, the CDR3 is TGTGCCAGCAGTTTAAGGGGGTTGAGAAGCTTCACCTTC. V gene TRBV27 combines with J gene TRBJ1-2; tentative D call: TRBD1 (6 bases). Trimming took 2 bases from V and 13 from J, leaving 17 bases between them. Germline V CDR1 and CDR2: MNHEY, SMNVEV (reference sequence). The CDR3 spans 13 residues.

The chain joins TRBV18 to TRBJ2-7; 10 nucleotides line up with TRBD2. The CDR3 is 15 amino acids. V was pared by 0 bases and J by 7 bases, with 6 bases of the junction left unmatched. CDR1 is KGHSH and CDR2 is LQKENI in the germline V gene. CDR3 residues: CASSPPLAGSREQYF. The CDR3 DNA follows: TGTGCCAGCTCACCACCACTAGCGGGGTCGCGGGAGCAGTACTTC. Full variable domain (missing parts from reference TRBV18 and TRBJ2-7): NAGVMQNPRHLVRRRGQEARLRCSPMKGHSHVYWYRQLPEEGLKFMVYLQKENIIDESGMPKERFSAEFPKEGPSILRIQQVVRGDSAAYFCASSPPLAGSREQYFGPGTRLTVT.

This clone appeared once. V is TRBV25-1 and J is TRBJ1-1, with D unclear. Per germline, CDR1 MGHDK and CDR2 SYGVNS. The CDR3 runs to 14 residues. The V end lost 4 bases, the J end lost 6 bases, and 15 bases lay between the germline ends. DNA of the CDR3: TGTGCCAGCAGTGGTAACCTTATCACACCTGAAGCTTTCTTT. It translates to CASSGNLITPEAFF. Using reference TRBV25-1 and TRBJ1-1 for the parts outside the CDR3, the full variable domain is EADIYQTPRYLVIGTGKKITLECSQTMGHDKMYWYQQDPGMELHLIHYSYGVNSTEKGDLSSESTVSRIRTEHFPLTLESARPSHTSQYLCASSGNLITPEAFFGQGTRLTVV.

This chain links TRBV5-4 with TRBJ2-2; D is undetermined. The V end was cut by 4 bases, the J end by 0 bases, with 13 bases between. The CDR3 totals 16 residues. Looked up from germline, CDR1 is SGHNT and CDR2 is YYREEE (reference sequence). As DNA, the CDR3 is TGTGCCAGCAGCCCACAGTTAAAGTCGAACACCGGGGAGCTGTTTTTT. As protein: CASSPQLKSNTGELFF.

This clone was recorded at least ten times. The chain uses TRBV7-9 and TRBJ1-1, with TRBD1 matching over 7 bases. CDR3 size: 13 residues. V gave up 8 bases and J gave up 4 bases; unmatched junction bases: 7. The germline V gene encodes CDR1 SEHNR and CDR2 FQNEAQ (reference sequence). The CDR3 bases are TGTGCCAGCGTAGGGGGCGATGGCACTGAAGCTTTCTTT. Translating gives CASVGGDGTEAFF.

The chain links TRBV5-1 to TRBJ1-1, with D unresolved. This CDR3 has 15 amino acids. Germline assignment: CDR1 SGHRS and CDR2 YFSETQ. The V gene lost 0 bases and the J gene lost 4 bases, with 13 bases spanning the gap. CDR3 bases: TGCGCCAGCAGCTTGGAACCGGGTTCTACCACTGAAGCTTTCTTT. It encodes CASSLEPGSTTEAFF.

This clone was seen repeatedly, ten times or more. The chain carries TRBV7-9 and TRBJ2-1; TRBD2 matches at 7 bases. V lost 7 bases, J lost 10 bases, and 13 bases stayed unmatched. The germline V gene has CDR1 SEHNR and CDR2 FQNEAQ (reference sequence). This CDR3 spans 14 amino acids. The CDR3 here is CASTHVAGLREQFF. The CDR3 DNA is TGTGCCAGCACCCACGTAGCGGGTCTACGCGAGCAGTTCTTC.

The chain links TRBV5-1 to TRBJ1-1; the match to TRBD1 covers 9 bases. The V segment lost 0 bases and the J segment 10 bases; nucleotides outside the gene matches: 10. Per the germline V gene, CDR1 is SGHRS and CDR2 is YFSETQ. This CDR3 has 15 residues. Here the CDR3 reads CASSLEPGQGRIAFF. Written as DNA, the CDR3 is TGCGCCAGCAGCTTGGAGCCGGGACAGGGACGTATAGCTTTCTTT.

This rearrangement joins TRBV30 to TRBJ1-2; TRBD1 might be the D (5 bases). This CDR3 has 11 amino acids. Germline V gene lookup returns CDR1 GTSNPN and CDR2 SVGIG (reference sequence). The ends were cut back, 2 bases at V and 7 bases at J, with 8 bases in the middle. This CDR3 is CAWSSGVGYTF. CDR3 DNA sequence: TGTGCCTGGAGTTCGGGGGTTGGCTACACCTTC.

This clone showed up just a few times. V is TRBV30 and J is TRBJ2-2; no firm D call. Germline lookup yields CDR1 GTSNPN and CDR2 SVGIG (reference sequence). The V and J ends lost 0 bases and 1 base respectively, with 12 bases between them. There are 16 residues in the CDR3. Here the CDR3 reads CAWSVWASKNTGELFF. CDR3 coding DNA: TGTGCCTGGAGTGTATGGGCGAGTAAGAACACCGGGGAGCTGTTTTTT. Using reference TRBV30 and TRBJ2-2 for the parts outside the CDR3, the full variable domain is SQTIHQWPATLVQPVGSPLSLECTVEGTSNPNLYWYRQAAGRGLQLLFYSVGIGQISSEVPQNLSASRPQDRQFILSSKKLLLSDSGFYLCAWSVWASKNTGELFFGEGSRLTVL.

The chain uses TRBV6-5 and TRBJ2-2; no definite D call. Germline CDR1 and CDR2: MNHEY and SVGAGI. The CDR3 has 14 amino acids. The V end lost 5 bases, the J end lost 7 bases, and 14 bases lay between the germline ends. Here the CDR3 reads CASSDPAFGGELFF. The CDR3 DNA sequence: TGTGCCAGCAGTGATCCAGCCTTTGGCGGGGAGCTGTTTTTT.

This clone came up a few times. The chain is built from TRBV15 and TRBJ1-5; D possibly corresponds to TRBD1 (5 bases). CDR3 length equals 16 residues. Germline CDR1 and CDR2: LNHNV and YYDKDF (reference sequence). V lost 0 bases and J 5 bases, leaving 14 bases between the germline ends. The CDR3 DNA is TGTGCCACCAGCAGAGATCGAACAGGTGGCTATCAGCCCCAGCATTTT. Amino acids: CATSRDRTGGYQPQHF.

The chain combines TRBV7-9 with TRBJ2-5; D not certain. CDR3 length: 12 amino acids. V lost 7 bases to trimming and J lost 4 bases, with 10 bases between them. Germline assignment: CDR1 SEHNR and CDR2 FQNEAQ (reference sequence). DNA of the CDR3: TGTGCCAGCAATCCTAGTGGAGAGACCCAGTACTTC. Translating it yields CASNPSGETQYF.

The chain couples TRBV18 to TRBJ2-2; D unresolved. The CDR3 has 14 residues. Germline CDR1 is KGHSH and CDR2 is LQKENI. Trimming took off 1 base at V and 1 base at J, with 4 bases between the two ends. CDR3 nucleotide sequence: TGTGCCAGCTCACCACGCAGGAACACCGGGGAGCTGTTTTTT. Residues: CASSPRRNTGELFF.